Listed here are 15 T cell receptor beta chains from one sample, sequenced in a study of blood T cell repertoires in COVID-19. This table comes from immunoSEQ multiplex PCR, and its TCRdb copy is limited to in-frame clones, with some not included. The data contain some 83,000 clones, 81% of them singletons. Input material: peripheral blood. These receptor sequences come from an elderly man with acute or convalescent COVID-19.

The chain carries TRBV4-1 and TRBJ2-5, with 7 bases aligning to TRBD1. Germline CDR1 and CDR2: MGHRA and YSYEKL. Germline trimming cut 2 bases from V and 1 base from J; bases unmatched to any gene: 4. CDR3 length: 15 residues. Here the CDR3 reads CASSQHGTAQETQYF. The CDR3 DNA sequence: TGCGCCAGCAGCCAACACGGGACAGCCCAAGAGACCCAGTACTTC.

In this sample, this clone turned up a few times. The chain recombines TRBV23-1 with TRBJ2-1, with TRBD2 matching 16 bases. TRBV23-1 is known as an ORF, though its function is uncertain. The CDR3 contains 18 residues. The J segment lost 2 bases and the V segment lost 5 bases, leaving 6 bases of the junction unmatched. CDR3 bases: TGCGCCAGCAGTGGGACTAGCGGGAGGGAGGCCCCCTACAATGAGCAGTTCTTC. Protein product: CASSGTSGREAPYNEQFF.

This clone appeared a few times. The gene calls are TRBV6-6 and TRBJ1-6; 7 positions match TRBD1. V lost 4 bases and J lost 7; bases outside the gene matches: 4. CDR3 length: 14 residues. Germline V CDR1 and CDR2: MNHNY, SVGAGI (reference sequence). In DNA form, the CDR3 reads TGTGCCAGCAGTTCCACAGGGGACAATTCACCCCTCCACTTT. Encoded protein: CASSSTGDNSPLHF.

The rearrangement links TRBV5-4 to TRBJ2-2, with 10 bases fitting TRBD2. This CDR3 contains 15 residues. Germline CDR1 is SGHNT and CDR2 is YYREEE (reference sequence). J lost 5 bases, V lost 5 bases, and 6 bases had no gene match. This chain's CDR3 is CASSVGTSETGELFF. In nucleotides, the CDR3 is TGTGCCAGCAGTGTCGGGACTAGCGAAACCGGGGAGCTGTTTTTT.

The gene calls are TRBV7-2 and TRBJ2-5; TRBD2 aligns across 7 bases. There are 17 residues in the CDR3. The germline V gene encodes CDR1 SGHTA and CDR2 FQGNSA. J gave up 5 bases and V 1 base, and 13 bases lay outside the gene matches. Here the CDR3 reads CASSLEWAGDPGETQYF. In nucleotides, the CDR3 is TGTGCCAGCAGCTTAGAATGGGCGGGAGACCCTGGGGAGACCCAGTACTTC.

The gene calls are TRBV6-6 and TRBJ2-4; D possibly corresponds to TRBD1 (6 bases). Germline CDR1 MNHNY, CDR2 SVGAGI (reference sequence). The CDR3 has 18 residues. Between the trimmed V and J ends, which lost 5 bases and 1 base, there was a span of 21 bases. CDR3 sequence reads: CASSHGQILLYAKNIQYF. The CDR3 DNA is TGTGCCAGCAGTCACGGACAGATCCTACTTTATGCCAAAAACATTCAGTACTTC.

The chain has TRBV6-6 and TRBJ1-4, with a possible D match to TRBD1 (5 bases). From germline, CDR1 is MNHNY and CDR2 SVGAGI (reference sequence). Trimming pared 0 bases from V and 3 bases from J, leaving 8 bases between. The CDR3 sequence is 15 residues long. DNA for the CDR3: TGTGCCAGCAGTTACTCGCGGGGGGCTAATGAAAAACTGTTTTTT. This translates into CASSYSRGANEKLFF.

V is TRBV10-3 and J is TRBJ2-1, with 12 nucleotides matching TRBD2. J gave up 1 base and V 5 bases, and 3 bases lay outside the gene matches. Germline V gene sequence: CDR1 ENHRY, CDR2 SYGVKD. This CDR3 comprises 16 residues. This CDR3 reads CAISFGLAGSYNEQFF. The CDR3 coding sequence is TGTGCCATCAGTTTTGGACTAGCGGGGTCCTACAATGAGCAGTTCTTC.

This sequence joins TRBV29-1 and TRBJ2-1, with TRBD2 identical over 7 bases. CDR3 length: 14 amino acids. V was clipped by 3 bases and J by 7 bases; unmatched bases: 9. Germline loops: CDR1 SQVTM, CDR2 ANQGSEA. CDR3 sequence: CSVDGGDYYNEQFF. The CDR3 DNA is TGCAGCGTTGATGGAGGGGACTATTATAATGAGCAGTTCTTC.

The CDR3, as DNA: TGTGCCAGCAGCCAAGAGGGGAGGAGTTCACCCCTCCACTTT. Translated, it gives CASSQEGRSSPLHF. The chain links TRBV4-2 to TRBJ1-6; D not certain. The CDR3 runs 14 residues. The V end was cut by 0 bases, the J end by 9 bases, with 9 bases between. The V gene's germline CDR1 is LGHNA and CDR2 YNFKEQ.

This clone turned up a few times. The rearrangement links TRBV2 to TRBJ2-7, with D tentatively TRBD2 (5 bases). The CDR3 runs to 17 residues. Germline values: CDR1 SNHLY, CDR2 FYNNEI. The ends were cut back, 7 bases at V and 3 bases at J, with 25 bases in the middle. CDR3 DNA: TGTGCCAGCAATATGGATCTGAGAAGGACGGGAAACTACGAGCAGTACTTC. Its protein is CASNMDLRRTGNYEQYF. Using reference TRBV2 and TRBJ2-7 for the parts outside the CDR3, the full variable domain is EPEVTQTPSHQVTQMGQEVILRCVPISNHLYFYWYRQILGQKVEFLVSFYNNEISEKSEIFDDQFSVERPDGSNFTLKIRSTKLEDSAMYFCASNMDLRRTGNYEQYFGPGTRLTVT.

The chain is built from TRBV4-2 and TRBJ2-7; possible D gene TRBD2, 5 bases. V gave up 1 base and J gave up 6 bases, with 16 bases separating them. The CDR3 has 15 residues. Germline V CDR1 and CDR2: LGHNA, YNFKEQ. This CDR3 is CASSQGGLAGTEQYF. In DNA form, the CDR3 reads TGTGCCAGCAGCCAAGGCGGGCTAGCAGGCACCGAGCAGTACTTC.

This sequence joins TRBV19 and TRBJ2-7, with D uncertain. Trimming removed 3 bases from V and 1 base from J, with 10 bases in between. Germline loops: CDR1 LNHDA, CDR2 SQIVND (reference sequence). CDR3 length equals 14 residues. The CDR3 region has the DNA TGTGCCAGTAGTATGGGCTTAGGTTCCTACGAGCAGTACTTC. This translates into CASSMGLGSYEQYF.

DNA of the CDR3: TGTGCCAGCAGTGAAGGGGAGGGCTACGAGCAGTACTTC. It codes for CASSEGEGYEQYF. The genes are TRBV2 and TRBJ2-7, with 7 nucleotides matching TRBD2. The CDR3 extends over 13 amino acids. Germline loops: CDR1 SNHLY, CDR2 FYNNEI. V shed 1 base, J shed 3 bases, and the junction held 0 bases outside the gene matches.

The chain links TRBV19 to TRBJ2-6, with TRBD1 identical over 10 bases. The V gene's germline CDR1 is LNHDA and CDR2 SQIVND (reference sequence). With 1 base clipped from V and 1 base from J, the junction kept 13 bases outside the gene matches. The CDR3 sequence is 21 residues long. CDR3 amino acids: CASSIVSGTGARGSGANVLTF. The CDR3 bases are TGTGCCAGTAGTATAGTCTCCGGGACAGGGGCCCGAGGATCTGGGGCCAACGTCCTGACTTTC.